The 24 T cell receptor beta chains reported below all come from one sample, sequenced in a study of blood T cell repertoires in COVID-19. Method: immunoSEQ multiplex PCR; TCRdb's copy keeps in-frame clones and lacks some. The sample yields a few hundred thousand clones, roughly 85% seen once. The sequencing sample was made of PBMCs or T cells enriched from blood (not recorded which). All receptors derive from a woman in her 40s with acute COVID-19.

The V and J genes are TRBV7-2 and TRBJ1-2; the match to TRBD1 covers 7 bases. The CDR3 contains 17 residues. Per germline, CDR1 SGHTA and CDR2 FQGNSA. The V and J ends lost 4 bases and 0 bases, in that order; junction bases with no gene match: 11. CDR3: CASSSQTGLYPNYGYTF. CDR3 sequence (DNA): TGTGCCAGCAGCTCCCAGACAGGGCTCTATCCTAACTATGGCTACACCTTC. Together with reference TRBV7-2 and TRBJ1-2, the CDR3 gives the full variable domain: GAGVSQSPSNKVTEKGKDVELRCDPISGHTALYWYRQSLGQGLEFLIYFQGNSAPDKSGLPSDRFSAERTGGSVSTLTIQRTQQEDSAVYLCASSSQTGLYPNYGYTFGSGTRLTVV.

This clone turned up a few times. The V call is TRBV3-1 (or the pseudogene TRBV3-2), the J call TRBJ2-2; no clear D gene. Germline V lookup: CDR1 LGHDT, CDR2 YNNKEL (reference sequence). This CDR3 contains 12 residues. V lost 3 bases, J lost 4 bases, and 3 bases lay in between. The CDR3 nucleotides read TGTGCCAGCAGCCACGGCACCGGGGAGCTGTTTTTT. It encodes CASSHGTGELFF.

This clone was picked up a small number of times. This chain joins TRBV7-9 and TRBJ2-7, with 10 bases that match TRBD2. The CDR3 runs 15 residues. Germline trimming cut 7 bases from V and 5 bases from J; bases unmatched to any gene: 11. Germline V gives CDR1 SEHNR, CDR2 FQNEAQ (reference sequence). The CDR3 is CASTMRSSGSHEQYF. Here the CDR3 DNA reads TGTGCCAGCACCATGAGGTCTAGCGGGAGCCACGAGCAGTACTTC.

This chain joins TRBV2 and TRBJ2-1, with 10 bases matching TRBD2. The J segment lost 9 bases and the V segment lost 7 bases, leaving 12 bases of the junction unmatched. The germline gives CDR1 SNHLY, CDR2 FYNNEI. The CDR3 spans 15 residues. CDR3 sequence: CASKASGSGGGEQFF. CDR3 nucleotide sequence: TGTGCCAGCAAAGCTAGCGGGAGTGGGGGGGGTGAGCAGTTCTTC.

This chain joins TRBV9 and TRBJ2-5, with D possibly being TRBD1 (5 bases). The length of the CDR3 is 14 residues. Germline V gives CDR1 SGDLS, CDR2 YYNGEE. V was pared by 0 bases and J by 7 bases, with 13 bases between. CDR3 nucleotide sequence: TGTGCCAGCAGCGTAGTGGGCTCTGGGGCGACCCAGTACTTC. Its protein is CASSVVGSGATQYF.

This clone was counted between two and nine times. The V and J genes are TRBV7-8 and TRBJ1-5; tentatively, D is TRBD1 (5 bases). Per the germline V gene, CDR1 is SGHVS and CDR2 is FQNEAQ. V was cut by 0 bases and J by 7 bases, with 13 bases left in between. The CDR3 has 15 amino acids. The CDR3 nucleotides are TGTGCCAGCAGCTTAGCCGGGGGAGGGCGGCAGCCCCAGCATTTT. This gives the protein CASSLAGGGRQPQHF.

This sequence joins TRBV10-3 and TRBJ2-3, with TRBD2 matching 7 bases. Looked up from germline, CDR1 is ENHRY and CDR2 is SYGVKD. The CDR3 length is 14 residues. J lost 1 base, V lost 6 bases, and 4 bases had no gene match. Here the CDR3 reads CAIRVGRGTDTQYF. CDR3 nucleotide sequence: TGTGCCATCAGAGTTGGGAGGGGCACAGATACGCAGTATTTT.

The V call is TRBV19, the J call TRBJ1-2; possibly TRBD1 for D (5 bases). V lost 0 bases, J lost 2 bases, and 7 bases lay in between. Germline lookup yields CDR1 LNHDA and CDR2 SQIVND (reference sequence). This CDR3 is built from 14 residues. The CDR3 DNA reads TGTGCCAGTAGTATAGAATCAGGGAACTATGGCTACACCTTC. Its translation: CASSIESGNYGYTF.

The table lists this clone with many counts. This chain links TRBV2 with TRBJ2-7, with 13 bases matching TRBD2. The V and J ends lost 7 bases and 4 bases, in that order; junction bases with no gene match: 4. There are 14 residues in the CDR3. The germline CDR1 and CDR2 sequences are SNHLY and FYNNEI. The chain's CDR3 is CASTGTSGVYEQYF. DNA for the CDR3: TGTGCCAGCACCGGGACTAGCGGGGTTTACGAGCAGTACTTC.

This chain's CDR3 is CASSPTSGTYEQYF. The CDR3 DNA follows: TGTGCCAGTAGTCCGACTAGCGGGACCTACGAGCAGTACTTC. The chain joins TRBV19 to TRBJ2-7, with 11 bases identical to TRBD2. Germline-derived CDR1 and CDR2 are LNHDA and SQIVND (reference sequence). V was clipped by 5 bases and J by 2 bases; unmatched bases: 2. The CDR3 spans 14 residues.

CDR3 sequence reads: CASSRGGHGYTF. The CDR3 DNA is TGTGCCAGCAGTCGGGGGGGTCATGGCTACACCTTC. This chain links TRBV25-1 with TRBJ1-2, with a tentative D call TRBD1 (5 bases). The germline gives CDR1 MGHDK, CDR2 SYGVNS. CDR3 length equals 12 residues. Trimming took off 5 bases at V and 6 bases at J, with 10 bases between the two ends.

This chain links TRBV9 with TRBJ2-7; 11 positions match TRBD2. This CDR3 has 15 amino acids. Germline V gene sequence: CDR1 SGDLS, CDR2 YYNGEE. Trimming at V came to 4 bases and at J to 4 bases, leaving 7 bases not matched to a gene. The CDR3 protein is CASSPTSGRGYEQYF. The CDR3 DNA is TGTGCCAGCAGCCCAACTAGCGGGAGAGGTTACGAGCAGTACTTC.

The chain employs TRBV27 and TRBJ1-5; D call uncertain. The CDR3 has 15 residues. The germline V gene has CDR1 MNHEY and CDR2 SMNVEV (reference sequence). The V end was cut by 7 bases, the J end by 4 bases, with 17 bases between. The CDR3 sequence: CASKEVGVRNQPQHF. The CDR3 DNA follows: TGTGCCAGCAAAGAAGTCGGGGTTCGGAATCAGCCCCAGCATTTT.

The chain has TRBV15 and TRBJ1-5, with unresolved D. CDR3 length: 15 residues. V was clipped by 0 bases and J by 4 bases, with 10 bases between them. In germline, CDR1 is LNHNV, CDR2 YYDKDF (reference sequence). CDR3 loop: CATSREGVENQPQHF. CDR3 nucleotides: TGTGCCACCAGCAGAGAGGGAGTAGAAAATCAGCCCCAGCATTTT.

The CDR3 DNA is TGTGCCAGCAGCTTAGTTGGGGCCTCGGTGCAGTACTTC. Translating it yields CASSLVGASVQYF. The chain carries TRBV11-2 and TRBJ2-7; D is perhaps TRBD1 (5 bases). The CDR3 spans 13 residues. V lost 1 base to trimming and J lost 9 bases, with 13 bases between them. Germline CDR1 reads SGHAT; CDR2 reads FQNNGV. Looking up the rest from reference TRBV11-2 and TRBJ2-7 gives the full variable domain: EAGVAQSPRYKIIEKRQSVAFWCNPISGHATLYWYQQILGQGPKLLIQFQNNGVVDDSQLPKDRFSAERLKGVDSTLKIQPAKLEDSAVYLCASSLVGASVQYFGPGTRLTVT.

The J gene is TRBJ1-2, the V gene TRBV11-3; D remains unclear. The V and J ends lost 5 bases and 9 bases respectively, with 16 bases between them. Germline CDR1 reads SGHNT; CDR2 reads YENEEA. CDR3 length equals 13 residues. The CDR3: CASSPEELDSYTF. CDR3 DNA sequence: TGTGCCAGCAGCCCGGAGGAACTGGATAGCTACACCTTC.

V is TRBV19 and J is TRBJ1-1; 8 bases map to TRBD1. Trimming took 2 bases from V and 5 from J; bases not matched to a gene: 7. The CDR3 has 15 residues. Germline CDR1 is LNHDA and CDR2 is SQIVND (reference sequence). The CDR3 sequence: CASSISRQGSTEAFF. The CDR3 nucleotides read TGTGCCAGTAGTATATCCAGACAGGGGAGTACTGAAGCTTTCTTT.

In its sample, this clone was seen a few times. The chain recombines TRBV7-2 with TRBJ1-6; maybe TRBD1 (5 bases). V was pared by 7 bases and J by 11 bases, with 18 bases between. CDR1 and CDR2 (germline): SGHTA, FQGNSA. This CDR3 has 14 residues. The CDR3 coding sequence is TGTGCCAGCAAATTTTCAGGCAGGGCAACACCCCTCCACTTT. This codes for CASKFSGRATPLHF.

The chain carries TRBV11-3 and TRBJ1-3; 8 bases map to TRBD1. The germline V gene encodes CDR1 SGHNT and CDR2 YENEEA. V trimming: 3 bases; J trimming: 1 base; junction bases outside the gene matches: 8. The CDR3 runs 17 residues. CDR3 residues: CASSFQGAPNSGNTIYF. The CDR3 nucleotides are TGTGCCAGCAGCTTTCAGGGGGCGCCGAATTCTGGAAACACCATATATTTT.

The chain combines TRBV5-1 with TRBJ2-7; 8 nucleotides agree with TRBD1. CDR3 size: 15 residues. J was trimmed by 4 bases and V by 5 bases; bases with no gene match: 11. Germline V lookup: CDR1 SGHRS, CDR2 YFSETQ. The CDR3 DNA reads as TGCGCCAGCAGACAACAGGGGGGAGGTGCGTACGAGCAGTACTTC. This encodes CASRQQGGGAYEQYF.

V gene TRBV5-1 combines with J gene TRBJ1-5; maybe TRBD1 (5 bases). Trimming took 0 bases from V and 5 from J, leaving 12 bases between them. Per the germline V gene, CDR1 is SGHRS and CDR2 is YFSETQ. The CDR3 runs to 15 residues. The CDR3 coding sequence is TGCGCCAGCAGCTTGGTAGCAGGGTGGGATCAGCCCCAGCATTTT. Amino acid sequence: CASSLVAGWDQPQHF.

The J gene is TRBJ2-3, the V gene TRBV24-1, with 16 nucleotides matching TRBD2. The CDR3 is 18 amino acids. The V and J ends lost 4 bases and 3 bases, in that order; junction bases with no gene match: 6. CDR1 KGHDR and CDR2 SFDVKD come from the germline V gene. The CDR3 here is CATSDPGLAGGPTDTQYF. The CDR3 coding sequence is TGTGCCACCAGTGACCCGGGACTAGCGGGAGGGCCAACAGATACGCAGTATTTT.

This clone turned up a few times. The rearrangement links TRBV11-3 to TRBJ1-6; 8 bases fit TRBD1. The length of the CDR3 is 15 residues. CDR1 and CDR2 (germline): SGHNT, YENEEA. V lost 5 bases, J lost 7 bases, and 7 bases stayed unmatched. The CDR3 spells CASSTRQGLNSPLHF. In nucleotides, the CDR3 is TGTGCCAGCAGCACCCGACAGGGGCTAAATTCACCCCTCCACTTT.

V and J are TRBV11-3 and TRBJ2-3; D is unresolved. The CDR3 spans 16 residues. The germline V gene encodes CDR1 SGHNT and CDR2 YENEEA. Deletions cut 4 bases from V and 6 bases from J, with 20 bases between. In DNA, the CDR3 is TGTGCCAGCAGCTCTCCTTGGCGTACCCCCGGGGATACGCAGTATTTT. Amino acid sequence: CASSSPWRTPGDTQYF.